The 10 T cell receptor beta chains below were found in one sample sequenced in a study of neoadjuvant nivolumab and ipilimumab in lung cancer. TCRdb's table, derived via immunoSEQ multiplex PCR, lists solely in-frame clones and lacks some. The sample has fewer than 30,000 clones, 82% seen once. The specimen was tumor tissue, collected after neoadjuvant nivolumab, alone or with ipilimumab, at or shortly before surgery. These TCRs come from an adult with non-small cell lung cancer.

This sequence joins TRBV11-2 and TRBJ2-1; 7 bases are shared with TRBD1. The CDR3 spans 15 residues. V shed 0 bases, J shed 5 bases, and the junction held 4 bases outside the gene matches. Germline loops: CDR1 SGHAT, CDR2 FQNNGV. CDR3 loop: CASSLDGTDHNEQFF. In nucleotides, the CDR3 is TGTGCCAGCAGCTTAGACGGGACAGATCACAATGAGCAGTTCTTC. The entire variable domain, with the rest obtained from reference TRBV11-2 and TRBJ2-1, is as follows: EAGVAQSPRYKIIEKRQSVAFWCNPISGHATLYWYQQILGQGPKLLIQFQNNGVVDDSQLPKDRFSAERLKGVDSTLKIQPAKLEDSAVYLCASSLDGTDHNEQFFGPGTRLTVL.

The rearrangement links TRBV18 to TRBJ2-1; D perhaps matches TRBD2 (6 bases). In germline, CDR1 is KGHSH, CDR2 LQKENI. Deletions cut 3 bases from V and 10 bases from J, with 10 bases between. The CDR3 spans 12 residues. The CDR3 loop reads CASSPGSGEQFF. CDR3 bases: TGTGCCAGCTCACCGGGCAGCGGGGAGCAGTTCTTC.

The chain has TRBV29-1 and TRBJ1-5; 9 positions agree with TRBD1. From germline, CDR1 is SQVTM and CDR2 ANQGSEA. J was trimmed by 2 bases and V by 5 bases; bases with no gene match: 7. This CDR3 is 15 amino acids long. CDR3 coding DNA: TGCAGCGTTCACCCGGGACAGGGAGGCAATCAGCCCCAGCATTTT. This codes for CSVHPGQGGNQPQHF.

The table lists this clone with a few counts. This rearrangement joins TRBV11-2 to TRBJ2-1; the D gene could be TRBD1 or TRBD2 (5 bases each). CDR3 length: 13 residues. The germline gives CDR1 SGHAT, CDR2 FQNNGV. V lost 5 bases to trimming and J lost 3 bases, with 8 bases between them. The CDR3 region has the DNA TGTGCCAGCAGCAGCGGACACTACAATGAGCAGTTCTTC. It yields the protein CASSSGHYNEQFF.

The chain joins TRBV7-9 to TRBJ1-2; D is unclear. CDR3 size: 14 residues. The germline V and J ends were trimmed by 6 bases and 2 bases, with 13 bases remaining between them. The germline V gene encodes CDR1 SEHNR and CDR2 FQNEAQ (reference sequence). The CDR3 DNA follows: TGTGCCAGCAGAAACCCCCCTCGCAACTATGGCTACACCTTC. This codes for CASRNPPRNYGYTF.

This clone is a singleton in its sample. The rearrangement links TRBV18 to TRBJ2-7; either TRBD1 or TRBD2 may supply D (6 bases each). Germline-derived CDR1 and CDR2 are KGHSH and LQKENI. CDR3 length equals 14 residues. The germline V and J ends were trimmed by 4 bases and 2 bases, with 12 bases remaining between them. CDR3 bases: TGTGCCAGCTCACGGGGGGCCCAAACCTACGAGCAGTACTTC. Its protein product is CASSRGAQTYEQYF.

The chain joins TRBV11-3 to TRBJ2-5; D unresolved. Trimming stripped 5 bases from V and 5 bases from J, with 9 bases between. This CDR3 contains 12 residues. Germline CDR1 and CDR2: SGHNT and YENEEA. In DNA, the CDR3 is TGTGCCAGCAGCCCTCTTGGGGAGACCCAGTACTTC. As protein: CASSPLGETQYF.

The CDR3 sequence: CASSRRGYEAFF. The CDR3 region has the DNA TGCGCCAGCAGCCGCAGGGGGTATGAAGCTTTCTTT. V usage is TRBV5-1 and J usage is TRBJ1-1; 7 bases fit TRBD1. Losses at the gene ends were 4 bases for V and 7 bases for J; bases not matched to a gene: 4. CDR3 length: 12 residues. Germline loops: CDR1 SGHRS, CDR2 YFSETQ.

The J gene is TRBJ2-3, the V gene TRBV2; TRBD2 agrees at 7 bases. There are 15 residues in the CDR3. In germline, CDR1 is SNHLY, CDR2 FYNNEI. With V trimmed by 7 bases and J by 4 bases, 11 bases remained unmatched. The CDR3 here is CASILWGGMADTQYF. The CDR3 DNA reads TGTGCCAGCATTCTATGGGGGGGAATGGCAGATACGCAGTATTTT.

This chain links TRBV5-1 with TRBJ2-1; maybe TRBD1 (6 bases). V was trimmed by 0 bases and J by 9 bases, leaving 16 bases between them. The CDR3 is 15 residues long. Germline V CDR1 and CDR2: SGHRS, YFSETQ. Here the CDR3 DNA reads TGCGCCAGCAGCTTGGCCGTTACAGGGCAGGGTGAGCAGTTCTTC. It codes for CASSLAVTGQGEQFF. The complete variable domain, with remaining parts taken from reference TRBV5-1 and TRBJ2-1, reads KAGVTQTPRYLIKTRGQQVTLSCSPISGHRSVSWYQQTPGQGLQFLFEYFSETQRNKGNFPGRFSGRQFSNSRSEMNVSTLELGDSALYLCASSLAVTGQGEQFFGPGTRLTVL.